These 27 T cell receptor beta chains were sequenced from one sample in a study of beta chain features in type 1 diabetes. Their specific antigens are unknown. What was sequenced were expressed TCRB transcripts, since all of the isolated RNA had been reverse transcribed. This table comes from immunoSEQ multiplex PCR, and its TCRdb copy is limited to in-frame clones, with some not included. The top ten clones hold around 0.017% of a sample with 200,000 to 300,000 clones, roughly a tenth of them seen once. Study outcomes and limitations: Moderate yet significant TCRB CDR3 shortening was seen in Type 1 diabetes patients in all four CD4+ subsets.

What was sequenced was naive CD4+ T cells from blood. The source of these receptors is a man aged 25-40 years with type 1 diabetes.

This sequence joins TRBV2 and TRBJ2-7, with TRBD1 matching 8 bases. The CDR3 is 14 residues long. V lost 6 bases and J lost 6; bases outside the gene matches: 10. Germline V CDR1 and CDR2: SNHLY, FYNNEI. The CDR3 is CASRWDRPLSEQYF. The CDR3 DNA follows: TGTGCCAGCAGGTGGGACAGGCCTTTATCCGAGCAGTACTTC.

The V gene is TRBV7-2, the J gene TRBJ2-5, with 8 positions matching TRBD1. CDR3 length equals 13 residues. Trimming removed 3 bases from V and 7 bases from J; junction bases left unmatched: 4. CDR1 SGHTA and CDR2 FQGNSA come from the germline V gene. CDR3 sequence reads: CASSLGGQGTQYF. The CDR3 DNA is TGTGCCAGCAGCTTGGGTGGACAGGGGACCCAGTACTTC.

This clone has only a few counts. This chain links TRBV6-4 with TRBJ2-3; D uncertain. The V and J ends lost 3 bases and 1 base respectively, with 5 bases between them. The length of the CDR3 is 13 residues. Germline assignment: CDR1 MRHNA and CDR2 SNTAGT. CDR3 nucleotide sequence: TGTGCCAGCAGTGATCCCGGCACAGATACGCAGTATTTT. This translates into CASSDPGTDTQYF.

The CDR3 is CASSIGQGDQPQHF. For the CDR3, the DNA is TGTGCCAGTAGTATAGGACAGGGGGATCAGCCCCAGCATTTT. This chain connects TRBV19 to TRBJ1-5, with 9 bases aligning to TRBD1. The CDR3 sequence is 14 residues long. Germline assignment: CDR1 LNHDA and CDR2 SQIVND (reference sequence). V lost 1 base to trimming and J lost 5 bases; unmatched junction nucleotides: 0.

This clone turned up a few times. The chain uses TRBV11-2 and TRBJ2-1; D uncertain. Germline CDR1 reads SGHAT; CDR2 reads FQNNGV. This CDR3 is 13 amino acids long. V gave up 3 bases and J gave up 8 bases, with 11 bases separating them. In nucleotides, the CDR3 is TGTGCCAGCAGCTTCCGGCCCGAGGATGAGCAGTTCTTC. Translating gives CASSFRPEDEQFF.

The chain carries TRBV11-2 and TRBJ2-2; 9 nucleotides match TRBD1. Looked up from germline, CDR1 is SGHAT and CDR2 is FQNNGV. V lost 11 bases to trimming and J lost 7 bases; unmatched junction nucleotides: 11. The CDR3 has 14 amino acids. CDR3 nucleotides: TGTGCCGGCAAACAGGGGGCGAGGGACGGGGAGCTGTTTTTT. Translating gives CAGKQGARDGELFF.

The rearrangement uses TRBV19 and TRBJ2-7; 7 nucleotides align to TRBD1. The CDR3 has 12 amino acids. V shed 9 bases and J 0 bases; nucleotides not matched to a gene: 2. CDR1 LNHDA and CDR2 SQIVND come from the germline V gene (reference sequence). The CDR3 loop is CASRQGSYEQYF. The CDR3 nucleotides are TGTGCCAGCCGACAGGGCTCCTACGAGCAGTACTTC. Full variable domain (missing parts from reference TRBV19 and TRBJ2-7): DGGITQSPKYLFRKEGQNVTLSCEQNLNHDAMYWYRQDPGQGLRLIYYSQIVNDFQKGDIAEGYSVSREKKESFPLTVTSAQKNPTAFYLCASRQGSYEQYFGPGTRLTVT.

CDR3 in amino acids: CASSPTTGPYEQYF. The CDR3 coding sequence is TGTGCCAGCAGCCCCACGACAGGGCCGTACGAGCAGTACTTC. This chain uses TRBV7-2 with TRBJ2-7, with TRBD1 identical over 7 bases. Germline V CDR1 and CDR2: SGHTA, FQGNSA. CDR3 size: 14 residues. V lost 5 bases to trimming and J lost 4 bases; unmatched junction nucleotides: 8.

The chain links TRBV5-4 to TRBJ2-1; no clear D. This CDR3 has 14 amino acids. V gave up 4 bases and J gave up 8 bases, with 16 bases separating them. Germline-derived CDR1 and CDR2 are SGHNT and YYREEE (reference sequence). The CDR3 protein is CASSLPTLGHEQFF. CDR3 nucleotide sequence: TGTGCCAGCAGCCTACCGACCCTAGGTCATGAGCAGTTCTTC.

In its sample, this clone was seen a few times. The CDR3 sequence: CASSLAGNTEAFF. In DNA form, the CDR3 reads TGTGCCAGCAGCTTGGCAGGGAACACTGAAGCTTTCTTT. V and J are TRBV7-9 and TRBJ1-1; no reliable D call. The CDR3 contains 13 residues. The germline V gene has CDR1 SEHNR and CDR2 FQNEAQ (reference sequence). V was clipped by 3 bases and J by 1 base, with 6 bases between them.

The CDR3 spells CASSLVGGTVREKLFF. CDR3 sequence (DNA): TGCGCCAGCAGCTTGGTAGGCGGAACGGTTCGAGAAAAACTGTTTTTT. The chain is built from TRBV5-1 and TRBJ1-4; D remains unclear. Trimming pared 0 bases from V and 8 bases from J, leaving 17 bases between. CDR1 SGHRS and CDR2 YFSETQ come from the germline V gene. This CDR3 is 16 amino acids long.

This clone was seen only a few times. The chain recombines TRBV6-1 with TRBJ1-6; 9 positions agree with TRBD1. The V and J ends lost 2 bases and 10 bases, in that order; junction bases with no gene match: 6. This CDR3 comprises 15 residues. Germline V CDR1 and CDR2: MNHNS, SASEGT. CDR3 protein: CASSERDRVASPLHF. CDR3 nucleotides: TGTGCCAGCAGTGAACGGGACAGGGTGGCGTCACCCCTCCACTTT.

This chain links TRBV5-6 with TRBJ2-5, with a weak D call TRBD1 (6 bases). The CDR3 runs 13 residues. CDR1 is SGHDT, CDR2 YYEEEE, per germline. V lost 4 bases, J lost 1 base, and 8 bases lay in between. The CDR3 here is CASSRRGQETQYF. The CDR3 bases are TGTGCCAGCAGCCGCAGGGGCCAAGAGACCCAGTACTTC.

In its sample, this clone was seen a few times. The V and J genes are TRBV7-8 and TRBJ2-1, with 9 bases aligning to TRBD2. The V gene's germline CDR1 is SGHVS and CDR2 FQNEAQ. The CDR3 length is 19 residues. The junction had 10 bases not matched to a gene; V was cut back by 1 base and J by 0 bases. CDR3 amino acids: CASSLVLLAGDSSYNEQFF. The DNA of the CDR3 is TGTGCCAGCAGCTTAGTGTTACTAGCGGGCGACAGCTCCTACAATGAGCAGTTCTTC.

This chain uses TRBV14 with TRBJ1-1; D might be TRBD1 (6 bases). Germline values: CDR1 SGHDN, CDR2 FVKESK. The ends were cut back, 5 bases at V and 0 bases at J, with 7 bases in the middle. This CDR3 has 13 amino acids. In nucleotides, the CDR3 is TGTGCCAGCAGCGGACAGATGAACACTGAAGCTTTCTTT. Protein sequence: CASSGQMNTEAFF.

This clone has just a few counts. This CDR3 is CATQATSGGGNEQFF. The CDR3 region has the DNA TGTGCCACCCAGGCCACTAGCGGGGGGGGCAATGAGCAGTTCTTC. The chain carries TRBV15 and TRBJ2-1, with 13 bases matching TRBD2. Per the germline V gene, CDR1 is LNHNV and CDR2 is YYDKDF (reference sequence). V trimming: 8 bases; J trimming: 6 bases; junction bases outside the gene matches: 7. This CDR3 comprises 15 residues. The variable domain in full, completed from reference TRBV15 and TRBJ2-1, reads DAMVIQNPRYQVTQFGKPVTLSCSQTLNHNVMYWYQQKSSQAPKLLFHYYDKDFNNEADTPDNFQSRRPNTSFCFLDIRSPGLGDTAMYLCATQATSGGGNEQFFGPGTRLTVL.

This chain joins TRBV7-2 and TRBJ1-1; TRBD1 is a possible D gene (6 bases). This CDR3 spans 16 amino acids. Per the germline V gene, CDR1 is SGHTA and CDR2 is FQGNSA. The ends were cut back, 1 base at V and 3 bases at J, with 15 bases in the middle. The CDR3 is CASSLGWGLRDTEAFF. The CDR3 DNA reads TGTGCCAGCAGCTTAGGGTGGGGGCTTAGGGACACTGAAGCTTTCTTT.

This chain uses TRBV7-3 with TRBJ2-2; D may be TRBD2 (7 bases). The CDR3 spans 15 residues. V lost 5 bases, J lost 6 bases, and 16 bases lay in between. The germline CDR1 and CDR2 sequences are SGHTA and FQGTGA. The CDR3 reads CASSGGGRAAGELFF. DNA of the CDR3: TGTGCCAGCAGCGGGGGGGGCAGGGCCGCCGGGGAGCTGTTTTTT.

The gene calls are TRBV2 and TRBJ1-5; D is uncertain. CDR1 is SNHLY and CDR2 is FYNNEI in the germline V gene. The CDR3 runs to 14 residues. The V end was cut by 1 base, the J end by 4 bases, with 8 bases between. The CDR3 loop reads CASSEDSINQPQHF. The CDR3 coding sequence is TGTGCCAGCAGTGAAGACAGCATAAATCAGCCCCAGCATTTT.

This sequence joins TRBV19 and TRBJ2-2; no definite D call. Trimming cost V 5 bases and J 4 bases, with 5 bases left between them. The germline gives CDR1 LNHDA, CDR2 SQIVND (reference sequence). The CDR3 covers 12 residues. DNA for the CDR3: TGTGCCAGTAGTCCCAGCACCGGGGAGCTGTTTTTT. It translates to CASSPSTGELFF.

The chain carries TRBV25-1 and TRBJ2-3, with unresolved D. V was shortened by 3 bases and J by 4 bases, with 8 bases between the two germline ends. This CDR3 contains 13 residues. Germline V gives CDR1 MGHDK, CDR2 SYGVNS. The CDR3 sequence: CASSEPRADTQYF. For the CDR3, the DNA is TGTGCCAGCAGTGAGCCCCGAGCAGATACGCAGTATTTT.

Only a few counts were recorded for this clone. The rearrangement links TRBV7-2 to TRBJ2-7, with a tentative D call TRBD1 (6 bases). V was shortened by 5 bases and J by 9 bases, with 11 bases between the two germline ends. This CDR3 spans 11 amino acids. Germline lookup yields CDR1 SGHTA and CDR2 FQGNSA. The CDR3 protein is CASSPGQRQYF. The CDR3 DNA follows: TGTGCCAGCAGCCCCGGACAGAGGCAGTACTTC.

The genes are TRBV29-1 and TRBJ2-6; the D is unclear. V was clipped by 4 bases and J by 0 bases, with 4 bases between them. Germline assignment: CDR1 SQVTM and CDR2 ANQGSEA. The CDR3 loop spans 13 amino acids. The CDR3 bases are TGCAGCGTTGTGAGCTCTGGGGCCAACGTCCTGACTTTC. It yields the protein CSVVSSGANVLTF. The entire variable domain, with the rest obtained from reference TRBV29-1 and TRBJ2-6, is as follows: SAVISQKPSRDICQRGTSLTIQCQVDSQVTMMFWYRQQPGQSLTLIATANQGSEATYESGFVIDKFPISRPNLTFSTLTVSNMSPEDSSIYLCSVVSSGANVLTFGAGSRLTVL.

This clone showed up just a few times. This rearrangement joins TRBV9 to TRBJ1-2, with no clear D. CDR3 length: 15 residues. Germline CDR1 is SGDLS and CDR2 is YYNGEE. Trimming shortened V by 0 bases and J by 6 bases, and 15 bases separated the two germline ends. CDR3 protein: CASSVEDSPEHGYTF. CDR3 DNA: TGTGCCAGCAGCGTAGAGGACTCCCCAGAACATGGCTACACCTTC.

The chain has TRBV18 and TRBJ2-3; D ambiguous. Germline V gives CDR1 KGHSH, CDR2 LQKENI. V lost 3 bases to trimming and J lost 9 bases, with 10 bases between them. This CDR3 is built from 12 residues. Written as DNA, the CDR3 is TGTGCCAGCTCACCCCAATACGGGACGCAGTATTTT. Amino acids: CASSPQYGTQYF.

The J gene is TRBJ2-2, the V gene TRBV4-3; no clear D gene. CDR1 and CDR2 (germline): LGHNA, YSLEER. CDR3 size: 13 residues. V was clipped by 3 bases and J by 6 bases, with 8 bases between them. CDR3 sequence reads: CASSQTRPGELFF. The CDR3 DNA sequence: TGCGCCAGCAGCCAGACCAGGCCCGGGGAGCTGTTTTTT.

A note on this clone: One end of the junction varies from germline; a read error may be responsible. The CDR3 sequence is CASSPPGGMNTEAFF. The CDR3 nucleotides are TGTGCCAGCAGCCCGCCGGGGGGGATGAATACTGAAGCTTTCTTT. The V gene is TRBV7-9, the J gene TRBJ1-1; D is perhaps TRBD1 (5 bases). The CDR3 runs to 15 residues. The germline CDR1 and CDR2 sequences are SEHNR and FQNEAQ (reference sequence).